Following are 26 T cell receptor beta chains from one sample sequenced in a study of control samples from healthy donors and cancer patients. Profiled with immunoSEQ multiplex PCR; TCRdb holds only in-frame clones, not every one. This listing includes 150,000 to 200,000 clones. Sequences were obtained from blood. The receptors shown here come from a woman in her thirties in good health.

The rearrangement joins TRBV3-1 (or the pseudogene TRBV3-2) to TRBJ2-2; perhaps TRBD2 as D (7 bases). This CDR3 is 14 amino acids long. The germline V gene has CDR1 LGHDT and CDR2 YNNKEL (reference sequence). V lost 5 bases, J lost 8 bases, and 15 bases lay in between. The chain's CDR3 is CASSALAGAGELFF. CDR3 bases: TGTGCCAGCAGCGCCCTGGCGGGGGCAGGGGAGCTGTTTTTT.

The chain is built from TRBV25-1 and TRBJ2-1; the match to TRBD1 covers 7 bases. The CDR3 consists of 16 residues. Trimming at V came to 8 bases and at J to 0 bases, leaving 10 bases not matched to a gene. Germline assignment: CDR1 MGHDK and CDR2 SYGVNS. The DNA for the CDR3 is TGTGCCAGCCGGAGTTCAGGGGGAGCCTCCTACAATGAGCAGTTCTTC. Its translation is CASRSSGGASYNEQFF.

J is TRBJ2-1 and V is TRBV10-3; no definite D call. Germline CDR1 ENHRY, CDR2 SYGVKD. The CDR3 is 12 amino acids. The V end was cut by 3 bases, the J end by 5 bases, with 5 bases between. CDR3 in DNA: TGTGCCATCAGTGAATTCGACAATGAGCAGTTCTTC. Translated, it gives CAISEFDNEQFF.

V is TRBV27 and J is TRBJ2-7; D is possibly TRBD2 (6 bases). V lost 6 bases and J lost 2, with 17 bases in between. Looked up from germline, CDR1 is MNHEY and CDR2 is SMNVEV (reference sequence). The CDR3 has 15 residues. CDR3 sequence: CASRAGRWKTYEQYF. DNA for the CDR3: TGTGCCAGCAGAGCGGGCAGGTGGAAAACCTACGAGCAGTACTTC.

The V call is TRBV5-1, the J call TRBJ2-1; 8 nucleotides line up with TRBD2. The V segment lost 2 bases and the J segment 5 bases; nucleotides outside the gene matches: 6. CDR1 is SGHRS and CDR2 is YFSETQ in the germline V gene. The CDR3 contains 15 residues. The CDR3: CASSLIAGNNNEQFF. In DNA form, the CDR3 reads TGCGCCAGCAGCTTAATAGCGGGGAATAACAATGAGCAGTTCTTC.

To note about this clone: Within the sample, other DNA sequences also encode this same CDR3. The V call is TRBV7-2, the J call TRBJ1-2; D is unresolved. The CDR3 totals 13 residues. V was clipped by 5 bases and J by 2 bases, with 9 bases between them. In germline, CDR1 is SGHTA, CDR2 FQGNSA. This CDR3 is CASSAQLNYGYTF. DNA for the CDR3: TGTGCCAGCAGCGCACAGCTGAACTATGGCTACACCTTC.

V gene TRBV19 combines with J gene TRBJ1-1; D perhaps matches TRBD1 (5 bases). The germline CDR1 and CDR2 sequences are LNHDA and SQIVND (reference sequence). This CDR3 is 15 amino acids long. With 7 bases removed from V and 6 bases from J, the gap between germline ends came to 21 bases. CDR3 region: CASNLQGPFSSEAFF. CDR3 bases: TGTGCCAGTAATCTCCAGGGACCGTTTTCTTCTGAAGCTTTCTTT.

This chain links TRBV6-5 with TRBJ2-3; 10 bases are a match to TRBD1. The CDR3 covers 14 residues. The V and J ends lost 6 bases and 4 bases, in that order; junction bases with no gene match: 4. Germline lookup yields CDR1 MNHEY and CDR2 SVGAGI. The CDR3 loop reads CASSRDRGPDTQYF. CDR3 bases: TGTGCCAGCAGCCGGGACAGGGGACCAGATACGCAGTATTTT.

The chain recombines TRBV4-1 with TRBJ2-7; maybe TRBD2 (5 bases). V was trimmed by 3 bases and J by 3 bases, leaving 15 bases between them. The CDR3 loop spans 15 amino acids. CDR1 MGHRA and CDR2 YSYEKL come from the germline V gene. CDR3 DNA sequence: TGCGCCAGCAGCCATGTACTAGAGGGCTACTACGAGCAGTACTTC. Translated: CASSHVLEGYYEQYF.

This CDR3 reads CASSLGQGGETQYF. The CDR3 DNA follows: TGTGCCAGCAGTTTAGGACAGGGAGGGGAGACCCAGTACTTC. The chain employs TRBV25-1 and TRBJ2-5, with D possibly being TRBD1 (8 bases). CDR3 size: 14 residues. CDR1 is MGHDK, CDR2 SYGVNS, per germline. Trimming removed 5 bases from V and 5 bases from J, with 15 bases in between.

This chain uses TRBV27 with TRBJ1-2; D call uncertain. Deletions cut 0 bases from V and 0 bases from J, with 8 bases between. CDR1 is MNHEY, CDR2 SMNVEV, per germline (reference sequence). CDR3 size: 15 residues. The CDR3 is CASSLSGLTNYGYTF. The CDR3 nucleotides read TGTGCCAGCAGTTTATCCGGCCTCACTAACTATGGCTACACCTTC.

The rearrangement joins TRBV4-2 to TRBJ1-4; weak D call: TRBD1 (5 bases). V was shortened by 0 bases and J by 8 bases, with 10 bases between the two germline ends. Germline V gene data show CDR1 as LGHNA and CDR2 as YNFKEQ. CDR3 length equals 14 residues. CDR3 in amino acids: CASSQDLGGEKLFF. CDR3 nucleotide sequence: TGTGCCAGCAGCCAAGATCTTGGGGGAGAAAAACTGTTTTTT.

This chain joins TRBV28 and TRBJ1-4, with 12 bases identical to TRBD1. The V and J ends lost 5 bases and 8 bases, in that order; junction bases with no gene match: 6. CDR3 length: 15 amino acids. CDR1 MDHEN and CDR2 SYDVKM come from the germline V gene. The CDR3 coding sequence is TGTGCCAGCAGTGTGGGGGGGACAGGGGGCGAAAAACTGTTTTTT. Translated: CASSVGGTGGEKLFF.

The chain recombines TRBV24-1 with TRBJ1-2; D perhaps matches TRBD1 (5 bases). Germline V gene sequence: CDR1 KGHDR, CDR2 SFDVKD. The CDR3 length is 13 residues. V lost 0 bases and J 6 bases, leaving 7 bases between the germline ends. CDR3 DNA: TGTGCCACCAGTGATTTGCCGGGGGATGGCTACACCTTC. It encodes CATSDLPGDGYTF.

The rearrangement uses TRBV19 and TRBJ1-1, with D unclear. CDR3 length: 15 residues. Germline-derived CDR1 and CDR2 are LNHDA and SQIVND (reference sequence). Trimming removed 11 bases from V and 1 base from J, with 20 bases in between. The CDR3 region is CASNINREQNTEAFF. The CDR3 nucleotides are TGTGCCTCGAATATAAACCGGGAGCAGAACACTGAAGCTTTCTTT.

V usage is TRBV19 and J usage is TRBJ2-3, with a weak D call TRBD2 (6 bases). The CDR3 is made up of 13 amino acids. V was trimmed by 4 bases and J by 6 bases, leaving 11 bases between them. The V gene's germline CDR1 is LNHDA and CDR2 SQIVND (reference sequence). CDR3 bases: TGTGCCAGTAGTAACTGGGGGGTGGATACGCAGTATTTT. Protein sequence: CASSNWGVDTQYF.

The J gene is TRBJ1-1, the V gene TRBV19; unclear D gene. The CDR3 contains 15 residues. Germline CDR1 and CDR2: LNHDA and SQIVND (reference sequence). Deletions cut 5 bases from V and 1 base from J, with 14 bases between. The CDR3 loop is CASSLHGGPNTEAFF. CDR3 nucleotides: TGTGCCAGTAGTCTGCATGGCGGGCCGAACACTGAAGCTTTCTTT.

The CDR3 loop reads CASSPKPGRGEKLFF. The CDR3 DNA is TGCGCCAGCAGCCCGAAACCAGGGAGGGGTGAAAAACTGTTTTTT. V and J are TRBV5-1 and TRBJ1-4, with a possible D match to TRBD1 (5 bases). The V gene's germline CDR1 is SGHRS and CDR2 YFSETQ. CDR3 size: 15 residues. V was pared by 4 bases and J by 7 bases, with 17 bases between.

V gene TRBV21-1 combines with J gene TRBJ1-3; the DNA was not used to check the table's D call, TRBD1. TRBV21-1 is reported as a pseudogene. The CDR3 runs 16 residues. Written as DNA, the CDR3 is TGTGCCAGCAGCACATTACAGGACCCCTCTGGAAACACCATATATTTT. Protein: CASSTLQDPSGNTIYF.

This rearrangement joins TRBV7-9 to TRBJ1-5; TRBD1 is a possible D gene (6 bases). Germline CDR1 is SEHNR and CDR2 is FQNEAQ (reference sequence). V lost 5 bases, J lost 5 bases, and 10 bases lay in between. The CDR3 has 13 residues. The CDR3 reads CASSQQGDQPQHF. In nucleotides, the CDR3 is TGTGCCAGCAGCCAACAGGGAGATCAGCCCCAGCATTTT.

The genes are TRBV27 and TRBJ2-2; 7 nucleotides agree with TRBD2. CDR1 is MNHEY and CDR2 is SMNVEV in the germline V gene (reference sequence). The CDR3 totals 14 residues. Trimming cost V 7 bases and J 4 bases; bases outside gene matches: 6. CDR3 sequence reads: CASTPGLLTGELFF. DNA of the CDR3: TGTGCCAGCACGCCGGGACTACTCACCGGGGAGCTGTTTTTT.

CDR3 in DNA: TGTGCTAGTGGTTTGACCCCCGGTCCTAACTATGGCTACACCTTC. Its translation: CASGLTPGPNYGYTF. The chain links TRBV12-5 to TRBJ1-2; D unclear. Germline V lookup: CDR1 LGHNT, CDR2 FRNRAP. Trimming left V 2 bases short and J 0 bases short, with 10 bases between. CDR3 length equals 15 residues.

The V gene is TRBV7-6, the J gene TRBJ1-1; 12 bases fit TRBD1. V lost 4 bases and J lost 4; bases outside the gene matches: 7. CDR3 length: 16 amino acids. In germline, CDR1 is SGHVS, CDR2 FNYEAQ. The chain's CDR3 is CASSSGQGARGTEAFF. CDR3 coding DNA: TGTGCCAGCAGCTCGGGACAGGGGGCGAGGGGCACTGAAGCTTTCTTT.

The CDR3 bases are TGTGCCAGCAGCACACAGGGCTTGGAGACCCAGTACTTC. Translating gives CASSTQGLETQYF. V and J are TRBV5-6 and TRBJ2-5; D is perhaps TRBD1 (6 bases). V was cut by 4 bases and J by 5 bases, with 12 bases left in between. This CDR3 has 13 amino acids. Germline V gene data show CDR1 as SGHDT and CDR2 as YYEEEE.

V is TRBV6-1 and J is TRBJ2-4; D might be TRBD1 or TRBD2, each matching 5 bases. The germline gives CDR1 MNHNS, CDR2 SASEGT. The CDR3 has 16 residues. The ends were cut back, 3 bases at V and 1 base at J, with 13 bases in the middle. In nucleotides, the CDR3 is TGTGCCAGCAGTGATTTTGGGGCGGGCGCCAAAAACATTCAGTACTTC. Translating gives CASSDFGAGAKNIQYF.

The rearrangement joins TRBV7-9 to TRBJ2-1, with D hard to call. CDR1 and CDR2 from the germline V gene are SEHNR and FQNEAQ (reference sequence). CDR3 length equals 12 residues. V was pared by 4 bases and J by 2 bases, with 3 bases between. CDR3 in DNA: TGTGCCAGCAGCTCACCCTACAATGAGCAGTTCTTC. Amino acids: CASSSPYNEQFF.